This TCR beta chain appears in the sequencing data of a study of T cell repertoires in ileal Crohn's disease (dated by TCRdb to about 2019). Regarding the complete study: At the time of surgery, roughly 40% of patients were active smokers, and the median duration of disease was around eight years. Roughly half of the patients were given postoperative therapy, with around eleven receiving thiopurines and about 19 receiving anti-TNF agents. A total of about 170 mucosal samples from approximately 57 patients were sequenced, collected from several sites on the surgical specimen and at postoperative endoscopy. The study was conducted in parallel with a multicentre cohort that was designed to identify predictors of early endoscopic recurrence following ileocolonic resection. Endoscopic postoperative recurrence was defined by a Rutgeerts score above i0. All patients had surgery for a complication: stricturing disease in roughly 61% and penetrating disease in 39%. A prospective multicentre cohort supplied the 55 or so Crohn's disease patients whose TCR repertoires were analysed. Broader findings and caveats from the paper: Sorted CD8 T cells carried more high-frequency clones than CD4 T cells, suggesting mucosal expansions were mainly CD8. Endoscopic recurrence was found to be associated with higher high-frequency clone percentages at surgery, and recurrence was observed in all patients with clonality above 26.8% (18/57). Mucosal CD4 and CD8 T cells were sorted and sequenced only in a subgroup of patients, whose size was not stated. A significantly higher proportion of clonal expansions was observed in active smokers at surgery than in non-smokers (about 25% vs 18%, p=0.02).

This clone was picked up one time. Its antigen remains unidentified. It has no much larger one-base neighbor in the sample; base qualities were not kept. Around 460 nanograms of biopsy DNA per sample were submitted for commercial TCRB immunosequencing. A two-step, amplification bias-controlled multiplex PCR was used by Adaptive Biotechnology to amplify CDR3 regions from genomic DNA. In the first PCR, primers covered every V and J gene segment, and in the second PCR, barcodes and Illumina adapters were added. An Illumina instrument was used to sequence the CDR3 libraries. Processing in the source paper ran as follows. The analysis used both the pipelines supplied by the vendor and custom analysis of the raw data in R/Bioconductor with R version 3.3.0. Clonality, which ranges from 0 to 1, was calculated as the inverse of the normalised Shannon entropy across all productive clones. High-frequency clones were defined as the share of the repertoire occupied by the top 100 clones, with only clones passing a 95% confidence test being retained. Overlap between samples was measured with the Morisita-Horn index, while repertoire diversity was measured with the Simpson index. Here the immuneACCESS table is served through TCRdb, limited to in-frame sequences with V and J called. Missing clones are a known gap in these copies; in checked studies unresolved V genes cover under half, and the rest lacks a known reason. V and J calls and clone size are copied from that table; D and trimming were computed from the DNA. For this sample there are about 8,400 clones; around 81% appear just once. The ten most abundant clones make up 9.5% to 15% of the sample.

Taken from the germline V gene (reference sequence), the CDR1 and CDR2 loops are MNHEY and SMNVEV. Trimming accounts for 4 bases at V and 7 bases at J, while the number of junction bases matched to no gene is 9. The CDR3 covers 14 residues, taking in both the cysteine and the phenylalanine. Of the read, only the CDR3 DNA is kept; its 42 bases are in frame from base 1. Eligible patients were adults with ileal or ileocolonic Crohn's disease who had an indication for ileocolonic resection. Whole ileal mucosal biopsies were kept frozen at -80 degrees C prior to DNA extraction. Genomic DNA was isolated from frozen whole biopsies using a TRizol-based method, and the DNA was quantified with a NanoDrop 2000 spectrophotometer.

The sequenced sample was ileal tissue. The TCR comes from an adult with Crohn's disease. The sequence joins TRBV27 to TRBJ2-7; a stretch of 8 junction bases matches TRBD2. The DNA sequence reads TGTGCCAGCAGTTCTGGTAGCGGGATTTATGAGCAGTACTTC. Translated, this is CASSSGSGIYEQYF.